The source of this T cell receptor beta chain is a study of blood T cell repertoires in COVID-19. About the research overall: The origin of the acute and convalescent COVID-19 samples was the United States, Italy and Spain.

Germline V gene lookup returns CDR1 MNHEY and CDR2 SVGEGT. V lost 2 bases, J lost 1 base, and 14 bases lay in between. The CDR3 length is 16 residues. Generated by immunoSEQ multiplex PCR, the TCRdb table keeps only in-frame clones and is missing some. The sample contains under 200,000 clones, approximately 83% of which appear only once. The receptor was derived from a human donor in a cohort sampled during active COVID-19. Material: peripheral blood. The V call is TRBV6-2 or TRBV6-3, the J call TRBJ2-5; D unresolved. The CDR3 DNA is TGTGCCAGCAGTTACCCCAGGCCGGCAACCCAAGAGACCCAGTACTTC. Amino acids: CASSYPRPATQETQYF.